This T cell receptor beta chain was found in a study of blood T cell repertoires in COVID-19. How the authors handled the data: Quantification of nucleated cells was approximated via reference gene primer amplification. The repertoire was sequenced with immunoSEQ multiplex PCR; TCRdb's copy has only in-frame clones and lacks some. The V and J calls and the clone size are those of that table, but D and trimming were determined from the DNA. This table holds roughly 500,000 clones, around 89% found once. This CDR3 is built from 17 residues. Germline V lookup: CDR1 MNHEY, CDR2 SVGEGT. The V segment lost 6 bases and the J segment 2 bases; nucleotides outside the gene matches: 9.

The chain has TRBV6-2 or TRBV6-3 and TRBJ2-3; 12 nucleotides line up with TRBD2. The sequenced sample was PBMCs or T cells enriched from blood (not recorded which). This TCR was sampled from a woman between 40 and 55 years old who had recovered from COVID-19. For the CDR3, the DNA is TGTGCCAGCAGCCAACCGACTAGCGGGAGACTCACAGATACGCAGTATTTT. Translated: CASSQPTSGRLTDTQYF.